The 15 T cell receptor beta chains in this list originate from one sample, sequenced in a study of identical twins. TCRdb fed the 5' RACE reads into MiXCR, producing one record per CDR3 protein. The sample includes roughly 690,000 distinct CDR3 sequences, 20% to 25% of them seen just once. Separately, the same data were catalogued under a study of T cells expressing NK-cell markers.

Sequenced sample: PBMCs. These receptors all come from a woman between 18 and 30 years old in good health.

The J gene is TRBJ2-5, the V gene TRBV3-1, with 8 positions matching TRBD2. The ends lost 1 base at V and 13 bases at J; junction bases unmatched: 14. The CDR3 extends over 15 amino acids. CDR1 is LGHDT, CDR2 YNNKEL, per germline (reference sequence). CDR3 residues: CASSQGRLARPSRYF. The DNA for the CDR3 is TGTGCCAGCAGCCAAGGTAGACTAGCGCGGCCGTCAAGGTACTTC.

The chain combines TRBV7-2 with TRBJ2-1, with 9 nucleotides matching TRBD2. Looked up from germline, CDR1 is SGHTA and CDR2 is FQGNSA. There are 17 residues in the CDR3. Trimming removed 0 bases from V and 15 bases from J; junction bases left unmatched: 18. CDR3 residues: CASSLAPIAGAGGLGFF. For the CDR3, the DNA is TGTGCCAGCAGCTTAGCGCCAATAGCGGGAGCGGGTGGGTTGGGGTTCTTC.

This chain uses TRBV7-2 with TRBJ2-7; D is possibly TRBD2 (5 bases). Germline lookup yields CDR1 SGHTA and CDR2 FQGNSA. The CDR3 loop spans 14 amino acids. Trimming stripped 6 bases from V and 6 bases from J, with 18 bases between. The CDR3 loop reads CASSPGIGVGEQYF. CDR3 nucleotides: TGTGCCAGCAGTCCCGGGATTGGGGTAGGCGAGCAGTACTTC.

J is TRBJ2-3 and V is TRBV18, with D possibly matching TRBD2 (6 bases). This CDR3 is 14 amino acids long. The V gene's germline CDR1 is KGHSH and CDR2 LQKENI. The V and J ends lost 6 bases and 6 bases respectively, with 16 bases between them. The DNA for the CDR3 is TGTGCCAGCTCCGGGGACTGGGAGGACGATACGCAGTATTTT. It yields the protein CASSGDWEDDTQYF.

This clonotype was counted many times. The chain couples TRBV6-2 or TRBV6-3 to TRBJ2-6, with D possibly being TRBD1 (6 bases). The length of the CDR3 is 20 residues. V was trimmed by 1 base and J by 0 bases, leaving 19 bases between them. The germline CDR1 and CDR2 sequences are MNHEY and SVGEGT. CDR3: CASSYFGRGSTLSGANVLTF. The CDR3 nucleotides are TGTGCCAGCAGTTACTTCGGCAGGGGCTCCACTCTCTCTGGGGCCAACGTCCTGACTTTC.

This clonotype was detected only a few times. J is TRBJ2-2 and V is TRBV3-1; D is possibly TRBD2 (6 bases). V dropped 4 bases and J dropped 1 base, with 13 bases sitting between them. Germline CDR1 LGHDT, CDR2 YNNKEL (reference sequence). This CDR3 spans 16 amino acids. CDR3 loop: CASSLRRAGNTGELFF. The CDR3 DNA follows: TGTGCCAGCAGCCTCCGAAGAGCGGGGAACACCGGGGAGCTGTTTTTT.

In this sample, this clonotype turned up a few times. The J gene is TRBJ2-7, the V gene TRBV6-5; the D gene is possibly TRBD2 (6 bases). Germline V gene data show CDR1 as MNHEY and CDR2 as SVGAGI. Trimming took 7 bases from V and 9 from J, leaving 16 bases between them. The CDR3 consists of 12 residues. CDR3 loop: CASNPQNGGQYF. The CDR3 nucleotides read TGTGCCAGCAACCCTCAGAACGGGGGGCAGTACTTC.

This clonotype was counted between two and nine times. The chain carries TRBV29-1 and TRBJ2-7; no clear D. Germline V lookup: CDR1 SQVTM, CDR2 ANQGSEA. Trimming pared 4 bases from V and 3 bases from J, leaving 7 bases between. This CDR3 is 11 amino acids long. The CDR3 reads CSVVKGYEQYF. The CDR3 nucleotides read TGCAGCGTTGTAAAAGGCTACGAGCAGTACTTC.

This clonotype was seen a handful of times. This chain uses TRBV20-1 with TRBJ2-1; 10 bases match TRBD2. There are 15 residues in the CDR3. From germline, CDR1 is DFQATT and CDR2 SNEGSKA (reference sequence). Germline trimming cut 5 bases from V and 1 base from J; bases unmatched to any gene: 5. The CDR3 region is CSAESSGSSYNEQFF. CDR3 bases: TGCAGTGCTGAGTCTAGCGGGAGTTCCTACAATGAGCAGTTCTTC.

This clonotype occurred a few times. The chain uses TRBV20-1 and TRBJ1-3; TRBD1 is a possible D gene (5 bases). The CDR3 has 14 amino acids. Per the germline V gene, CDR1 is DFQATT and CDR2 is SNEGSKA (reference sequence). Trimming left V 3 bases short and J 4 bases short, with 13 bases between. The CDR3 DNA reads as TGCAGTGCTAGTTCGGGGGTAGGCGGAAACACCATATATTTT. This codes for CSASSGVGGNTIYF.

This clonotype was seen a handful of times. The rearrangement links TRBV7-9 to TRBJ2-1; the D gene is possibly TRBD1 (6 bases). Trimming left V 5 bases short and J 7 bases short, with 12 bases between. Germline loops: CDR1 SEHNR, CDR2 FQNEAQ (reference sequence). The CDR3 spans 13 residues. This CDR3 reads CASSKARGNEQFF. CDR3 bases: TGTGCCAGCAGCAAGGCGAGGGGGAATGAGCAGTTCTTC. The full variable domain, completed using reference TRBV7-9 and TRBJ2-1, is DTGVSQNPRHKITKRGQNVTFRCDPISEHNRLYWYRQTLGQGPEFLTYFQNEAQLEKSRLLSDRFSAERPKGSFSTLEIQRTEQGDSAMYLCASSKARGNEQFFGPGTRLTVL.

This chain connects TRBV10-3 to TRBJ1-1; 8 nucleotides align to TRBD1. V shed 4 bases, J shed 1 base, and the junction held 2 bases outside the gene matches. The CDR3 contains 14 residues. The germline CDR1 and CDR2 sequences are ENHRY and SYGVKD. CDR3 bases: TGTGCCATCAGTGTGACAGGGGCGAACACTGAAGCTTTCTTT. Encoded protein: CAISVTGANTEAFF.

J is TRBJ2-1 and V is TRBV5-1; a weak D match, TRBD2 (6 bases). CDR1 is SGHRS, CDR2 YFSETQ, per germline. Deletions cut 6 bases from V and 3 bases from J, with 10 bases between. This CDR3 comprises 13 residues. CDR3 in amino acids: CASMRDFYNEQFF. CDR3 in DNA: TGCGCCAGCATGCGGGACTTCTACAATGAGCAGTTCTTC. Supplemented by reference TRBV5-1 and TRBJ2-1, the full variable domain reads KAGVTQTPRYLIKTRGQQVTLSCSPISGHRSVSWYQQTPGQGLQFLFEYFSETQRNKGNFPGRFSGRQFSNSRSEMNVSTLELGDSALYLCASMRDFYNEQFFGPGTRLTVL.

The sample holds many counts of this clonotype. The chain links TRBV12-3 or TRBV12-4 to TRBJ2-7, with D tentatively TRBD1 (7 bases). The length of the CDR3 is 13 residues. The V gene lost 0 bases and the J gene lost 5 bases, with 8 bases spanning the gap. CDR3 amino acids: CASSLARGDEQYF. The CDR3 nucleotides are TGTGCCAGCAGTTTAGCCAGGGGGGACGAGCAGTACTTC.

J is TRBJ2-5 and V is TRBV4-3; unclear D gene. There are 15 residues in the CDR3. Between the trimmed V and J ends, which lost 3 bases and 7 bases, there was a span of 18 bases. Germline V gene sequence: CDR1 LGHNA, CDR2 YSLEER. The CDR3 coding sequence is TGCGCCAGCAGCCACGCGATCGGACCCTCGGGGACCCAGTACTTC. Translation: CASSHAIGPSGTQYF.